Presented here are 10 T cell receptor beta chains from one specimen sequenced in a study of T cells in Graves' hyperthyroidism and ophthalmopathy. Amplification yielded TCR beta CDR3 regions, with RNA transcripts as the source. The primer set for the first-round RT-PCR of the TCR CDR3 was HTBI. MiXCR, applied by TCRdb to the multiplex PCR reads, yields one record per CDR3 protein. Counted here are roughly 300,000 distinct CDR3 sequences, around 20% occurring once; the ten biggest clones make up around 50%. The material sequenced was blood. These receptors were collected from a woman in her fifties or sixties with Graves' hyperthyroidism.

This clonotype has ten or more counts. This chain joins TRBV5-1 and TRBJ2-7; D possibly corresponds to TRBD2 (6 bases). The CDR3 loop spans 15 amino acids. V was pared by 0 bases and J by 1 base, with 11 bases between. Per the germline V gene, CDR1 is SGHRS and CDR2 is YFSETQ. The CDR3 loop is CASSLGGTLSYEQYF. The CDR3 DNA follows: TGCGCCAGCAGCTTGGGCGGGACCCTTTCCTACGAGCAGTACTTC.

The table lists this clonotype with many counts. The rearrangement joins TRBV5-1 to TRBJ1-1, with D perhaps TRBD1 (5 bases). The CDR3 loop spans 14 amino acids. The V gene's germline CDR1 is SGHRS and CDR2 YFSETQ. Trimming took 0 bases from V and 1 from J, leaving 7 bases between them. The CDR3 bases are TGCGCCAGCAGCTTGGGGGGGGAGAACACTGAAGCTTTCTTT. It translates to CASSLGGENTEAFF.

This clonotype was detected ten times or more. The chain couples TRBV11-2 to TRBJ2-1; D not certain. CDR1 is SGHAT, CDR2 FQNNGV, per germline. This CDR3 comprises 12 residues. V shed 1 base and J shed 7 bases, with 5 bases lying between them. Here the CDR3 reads CASSLVRNEQFF. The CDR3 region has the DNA TGTGCCAGCAGCTTAGTTAGGAATGAGCAGTTCTTC.

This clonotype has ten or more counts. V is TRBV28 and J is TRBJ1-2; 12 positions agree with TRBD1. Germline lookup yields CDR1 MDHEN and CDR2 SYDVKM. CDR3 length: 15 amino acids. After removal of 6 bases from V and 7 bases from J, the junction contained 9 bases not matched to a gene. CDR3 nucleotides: TGTGCCAGCAGCCCAGGGACAGGGGGCTGGGGTGGCTACACCTTC. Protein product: CASSPGTGGWGGYTF.

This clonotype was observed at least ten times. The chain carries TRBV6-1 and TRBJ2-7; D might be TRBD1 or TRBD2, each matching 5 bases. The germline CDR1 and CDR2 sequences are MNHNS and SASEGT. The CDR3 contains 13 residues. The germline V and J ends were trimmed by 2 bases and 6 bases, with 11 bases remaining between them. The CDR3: CASSESWGREQYF. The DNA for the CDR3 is TGTGCCAGCAGTGAATCTTGGGGACGCGAGCAGTACTTC.

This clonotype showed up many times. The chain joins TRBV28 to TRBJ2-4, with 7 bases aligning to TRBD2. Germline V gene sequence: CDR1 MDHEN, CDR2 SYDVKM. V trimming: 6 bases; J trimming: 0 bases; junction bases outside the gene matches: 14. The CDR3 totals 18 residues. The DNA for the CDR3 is TGTGCCAGCAGAGGGACTCGGGACTACAGTCTAGCCAAAAACATTCAGTACTTC. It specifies CASRGTRDYSLAKNIQYF.

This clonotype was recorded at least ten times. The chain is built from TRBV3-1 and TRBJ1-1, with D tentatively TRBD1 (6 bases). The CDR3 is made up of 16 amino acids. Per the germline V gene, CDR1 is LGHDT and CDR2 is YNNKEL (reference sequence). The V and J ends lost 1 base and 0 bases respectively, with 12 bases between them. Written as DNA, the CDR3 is TGTGCCAGCAGCCAAGGAGGGGGGTCGTTGAACACTGAAGCTTTCTTT. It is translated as CASSQGGGSLNTEAFF.

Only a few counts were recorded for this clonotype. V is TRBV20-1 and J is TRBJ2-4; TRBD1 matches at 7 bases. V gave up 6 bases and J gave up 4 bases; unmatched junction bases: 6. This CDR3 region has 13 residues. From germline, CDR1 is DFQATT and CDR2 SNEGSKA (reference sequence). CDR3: CSATGTEKNIQYF. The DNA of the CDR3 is TGCAGTGCCACCGGGACAGAAAAAAACATTCAGTACTTC.

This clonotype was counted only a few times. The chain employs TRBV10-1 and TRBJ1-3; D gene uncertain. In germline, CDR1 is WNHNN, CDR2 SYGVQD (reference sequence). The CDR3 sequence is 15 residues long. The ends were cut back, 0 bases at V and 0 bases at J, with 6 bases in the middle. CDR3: CASSESGSSGNTIYF. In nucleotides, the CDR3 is TGCGCCAGCAGTGAGTCGGGCAGCTCTGGAAACACCATATATTTT.

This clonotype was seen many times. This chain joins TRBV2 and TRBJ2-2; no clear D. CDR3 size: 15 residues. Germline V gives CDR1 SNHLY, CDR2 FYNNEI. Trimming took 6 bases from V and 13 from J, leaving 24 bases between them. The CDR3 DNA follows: TGTGCCAGCAGAAAACTCAAGACTGGCTTCGAAGGGCTGTTTTTT. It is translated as CASRKLKTGFEGLFF.